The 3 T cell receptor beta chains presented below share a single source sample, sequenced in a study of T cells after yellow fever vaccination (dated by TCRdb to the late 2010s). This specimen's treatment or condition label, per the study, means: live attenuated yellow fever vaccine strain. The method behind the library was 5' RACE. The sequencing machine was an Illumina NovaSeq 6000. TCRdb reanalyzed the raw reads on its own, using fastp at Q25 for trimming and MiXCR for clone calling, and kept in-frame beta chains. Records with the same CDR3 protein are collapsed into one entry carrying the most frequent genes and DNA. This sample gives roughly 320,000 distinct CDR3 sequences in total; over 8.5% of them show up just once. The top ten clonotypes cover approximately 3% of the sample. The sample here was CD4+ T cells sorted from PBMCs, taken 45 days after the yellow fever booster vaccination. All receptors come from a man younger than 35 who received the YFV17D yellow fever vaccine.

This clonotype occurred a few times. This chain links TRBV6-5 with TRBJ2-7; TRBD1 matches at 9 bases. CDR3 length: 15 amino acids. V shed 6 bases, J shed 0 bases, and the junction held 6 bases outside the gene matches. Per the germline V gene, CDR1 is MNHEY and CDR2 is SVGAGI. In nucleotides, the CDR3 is TGTGCCAGCAGCAAGGGACAGGGAGGCTCCTACGAGCAGTACGTC. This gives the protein CASSKGQGGSYEQYV.

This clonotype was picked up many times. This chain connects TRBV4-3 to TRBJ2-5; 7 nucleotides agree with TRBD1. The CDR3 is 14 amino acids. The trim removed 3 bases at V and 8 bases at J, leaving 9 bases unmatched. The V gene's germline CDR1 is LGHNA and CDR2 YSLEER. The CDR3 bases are TGCGCCAGCAGCCATGCCGGGACAGCGGCTACCCAGTACTTC. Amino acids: CASSHAGTAATQYF.

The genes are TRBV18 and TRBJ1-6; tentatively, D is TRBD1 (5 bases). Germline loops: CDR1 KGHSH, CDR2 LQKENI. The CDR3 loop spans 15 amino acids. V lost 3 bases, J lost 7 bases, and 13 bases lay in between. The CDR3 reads CASSPLDSVNSPLHF. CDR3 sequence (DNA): TGTGCCAGCTCACCGCTCGACAGTGTAAATTCACCCCTCCACTTT.